Detailed here is one TCR beta chain. The target antigen is unknown. V lost 0 bases to trimming and J lost 6 bases, with 9 bases between them. In germline, CDR1 is MGHRA, CDR2 YSYEKL. The length of the CDR3 is 14 residues. Healthy donors of bone marrow made up the group. This entry comes from a study of cytomegalovirus exposure and HLA in healthy donors. General study findings and limits: An analysis that came later showed most CMV-associated TCR beta chains appearing HLA-restricted. Across donors, most TCRs were seen rarely, yet some public ones were widespread. Across donors, presence/absence analyses took sequencing depth to be roughly uniform.

With 60 Vbeta and 13 Jbeta primers, the PCR was carried out. Profiled with immunoSEQ multiplex PCR; TCRdb holds only in-frame clones, not every one. The table has roughly 180,000 clones, about three quarters seen once; the top ten hold around 1.6%. J is TRBJ1-5 and V is TRBV4-1, with D perhaps matching TRBD1 (5 bases). The specimen sequenced was PBMCs. This clonotype was sampled from a young man in good health and CMV-seronegative. The CDR3 coding sequence is TGCGCCAGCAGCCAAGATGGGGGGTCTCAGCCCCAGCATTTT. It translates to CASSQDGGSQPQHF.